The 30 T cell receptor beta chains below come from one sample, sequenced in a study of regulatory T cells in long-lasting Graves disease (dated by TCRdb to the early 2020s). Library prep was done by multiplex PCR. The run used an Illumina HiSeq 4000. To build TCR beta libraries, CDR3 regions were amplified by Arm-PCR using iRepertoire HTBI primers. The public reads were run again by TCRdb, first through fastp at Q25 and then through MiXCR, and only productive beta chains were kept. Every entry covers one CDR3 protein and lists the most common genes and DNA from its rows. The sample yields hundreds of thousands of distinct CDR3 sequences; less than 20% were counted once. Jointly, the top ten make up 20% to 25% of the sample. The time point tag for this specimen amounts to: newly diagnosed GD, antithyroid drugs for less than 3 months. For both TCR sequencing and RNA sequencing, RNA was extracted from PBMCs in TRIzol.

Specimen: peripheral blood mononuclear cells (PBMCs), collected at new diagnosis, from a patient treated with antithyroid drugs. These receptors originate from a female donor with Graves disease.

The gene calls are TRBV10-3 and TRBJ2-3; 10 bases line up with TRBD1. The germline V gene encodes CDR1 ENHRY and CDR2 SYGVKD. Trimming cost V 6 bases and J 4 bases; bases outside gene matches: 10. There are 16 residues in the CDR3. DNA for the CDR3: TGTGCCATCAGCGAGCAGACAGGGGGCTCCGCAGATACGCAGTATTTT. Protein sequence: CAISEQTGGSADTQYF.

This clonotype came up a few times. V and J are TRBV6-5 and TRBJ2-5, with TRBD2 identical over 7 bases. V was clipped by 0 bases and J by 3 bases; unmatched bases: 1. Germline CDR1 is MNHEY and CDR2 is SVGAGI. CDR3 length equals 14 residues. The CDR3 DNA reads TGTGCCAGCAGTTACTCGGCGGGGGAAGAGACCCAGTACTTC. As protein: CASSYSAGEETQYF.

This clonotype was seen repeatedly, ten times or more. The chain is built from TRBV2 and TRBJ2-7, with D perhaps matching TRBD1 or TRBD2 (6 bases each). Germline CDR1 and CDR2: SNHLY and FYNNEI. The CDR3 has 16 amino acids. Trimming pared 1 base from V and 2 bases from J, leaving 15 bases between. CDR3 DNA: TGTGCCAGCAGTGAAGGGAGGGCAGGGGTGCCCTACGAGCAGTACTTC. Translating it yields CASSEGRAGVPYEQYF. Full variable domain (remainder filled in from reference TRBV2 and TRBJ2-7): EPEVTQTPSHQVTQMGQEVILRCVPISNHLYFYWYRQILGQKVEFLVSFYNNEISEKSEIFDDQFSVERPDGSNFTLKIRSTKLEDSAMYFCASSEGRAGVPYEQYFGPGTRLTVT.

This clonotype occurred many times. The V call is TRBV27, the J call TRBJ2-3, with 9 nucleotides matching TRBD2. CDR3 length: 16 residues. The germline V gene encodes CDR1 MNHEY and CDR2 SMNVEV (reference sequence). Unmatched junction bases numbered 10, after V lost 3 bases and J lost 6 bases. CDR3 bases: TGTGCCAGCAGTTTGCTAGCGGGAAGGTTAGCCGATACGCAGTATTTT. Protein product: CASSLLAGRLADTQYF.

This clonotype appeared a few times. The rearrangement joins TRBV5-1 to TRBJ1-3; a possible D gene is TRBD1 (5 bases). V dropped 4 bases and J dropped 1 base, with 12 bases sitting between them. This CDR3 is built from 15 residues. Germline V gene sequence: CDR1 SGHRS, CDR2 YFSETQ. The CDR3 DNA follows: TGCGCCAGCAGCCAATCGACAGATTCTGGAAACACCATATATTTT. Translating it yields CASSQSTDSGNTIYF. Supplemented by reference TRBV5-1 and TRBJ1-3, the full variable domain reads KAGVTQTPRYLIKTRGQQVTLSCSPISGHRSVSWYQQTPGQGLQFLFEYFSETQRNKGNFPGRFSGRQFSNSRSEMNVSTLELGDSALYLCASSQSTDSGNTIYFGEGSWLTVV.

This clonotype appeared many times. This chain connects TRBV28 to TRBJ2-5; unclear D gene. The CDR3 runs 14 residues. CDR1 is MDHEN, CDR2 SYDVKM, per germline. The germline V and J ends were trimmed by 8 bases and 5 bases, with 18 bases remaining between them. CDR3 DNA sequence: TGTGCCAGCTCATCCCCGGGTCTTTTGGAGACCCAGTACTTC. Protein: CASSSPGLLETQYF. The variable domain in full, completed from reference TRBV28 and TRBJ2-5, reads DVKVTQSSRYLVKRTGEKVFLECVQDMDHENMFWYRQDPGLGLRLIYFSYDVKMKEKGDIPEGYSVSREKKERFSLILESASTNQTSMYLCASSSPGLLETQYFGPGTRLLVL.

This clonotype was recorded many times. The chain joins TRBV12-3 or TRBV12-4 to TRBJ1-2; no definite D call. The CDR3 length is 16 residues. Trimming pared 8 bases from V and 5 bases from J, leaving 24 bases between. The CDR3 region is CASGRDYSKEGYGYTF. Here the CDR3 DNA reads TGTGCCAGCGGCCGTGACTATTCCAAGGAGGGTTATGGCTACACCTTC.

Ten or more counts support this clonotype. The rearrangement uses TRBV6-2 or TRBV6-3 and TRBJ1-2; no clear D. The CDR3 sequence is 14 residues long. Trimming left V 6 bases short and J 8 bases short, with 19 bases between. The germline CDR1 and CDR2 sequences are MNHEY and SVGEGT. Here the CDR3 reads CASRTAGIRFGYTF. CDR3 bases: TGTGCCAGCAGGACCGCTGGGATACGATTCGGCTACACCTTC.

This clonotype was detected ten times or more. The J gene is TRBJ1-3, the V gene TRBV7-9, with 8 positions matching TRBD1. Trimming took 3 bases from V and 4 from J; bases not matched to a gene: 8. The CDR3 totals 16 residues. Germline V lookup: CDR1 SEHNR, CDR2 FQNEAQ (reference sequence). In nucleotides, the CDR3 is TGTGCCAGCAGCTTCCGGTCCAGGGGGCGAGGAAACACCATATATTTT. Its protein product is CASSFRSRGRGNTIYF.

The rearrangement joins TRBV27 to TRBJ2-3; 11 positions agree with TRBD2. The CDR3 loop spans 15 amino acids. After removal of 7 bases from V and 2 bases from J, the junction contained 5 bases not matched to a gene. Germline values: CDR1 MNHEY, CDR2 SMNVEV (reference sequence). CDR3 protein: CASNPGLAVTDTQYF. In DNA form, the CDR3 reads TGTGCCAGCAACCCGGGACTAGCGGTCACAGATACGCAGTATTTT.

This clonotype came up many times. CDR3 in DNA: TGTGCCAGCAGCTTTGGATCCGGGAACACTGAAGCTTTCTTT. Translating it yields CASSFGSGNTEAFF. The rearrangement joins TRBV7-6 to TRBJ1-1; D call uncertain. CDR3 length: 14 residues. CDR1 and CDR2 (germline): SGHVS, FNYEAQ. With 3 bases removed from V and 1 base from J, the gap between germline ends came to 9 bases.

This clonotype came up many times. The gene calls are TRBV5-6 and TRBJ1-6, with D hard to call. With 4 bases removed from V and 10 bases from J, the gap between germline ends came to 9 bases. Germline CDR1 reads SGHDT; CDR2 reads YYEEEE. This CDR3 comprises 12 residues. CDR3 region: CASSTPGSPLHF. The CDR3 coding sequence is TGTGCCAGCAGCACGCCGGGGTCACCCCTCCACTTT. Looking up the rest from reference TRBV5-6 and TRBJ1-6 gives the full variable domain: DAGVTQSPTHLIKTRGQQVTLRCSPKSGHDTVSWYQQALGQGPQFIFQYYEEEERQRGNFPDRFSGHQFPNYSSELNVNALLLGDSALYLCASSTPGSPLHFGNGTRLTVT.

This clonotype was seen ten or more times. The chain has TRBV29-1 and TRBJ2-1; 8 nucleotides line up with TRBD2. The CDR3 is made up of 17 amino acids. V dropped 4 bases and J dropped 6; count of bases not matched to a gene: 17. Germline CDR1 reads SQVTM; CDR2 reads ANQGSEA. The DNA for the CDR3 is TGCAGCGTTGCCGGGGTAGCGGGACGTTATCTCTCCAATGAGCAGTTCTTC. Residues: CSVAGVAGRYLSNEQFF.

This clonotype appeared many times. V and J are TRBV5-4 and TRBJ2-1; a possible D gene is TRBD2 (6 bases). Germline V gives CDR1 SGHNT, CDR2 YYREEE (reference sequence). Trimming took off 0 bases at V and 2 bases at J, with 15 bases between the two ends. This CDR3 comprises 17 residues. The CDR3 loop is CASSLALGGITYNEQFF. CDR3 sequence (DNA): TGTGCCAGCAGCTTGGCCCTTGGCGGGATAACCTACAATGAGCAGTTCTTC.

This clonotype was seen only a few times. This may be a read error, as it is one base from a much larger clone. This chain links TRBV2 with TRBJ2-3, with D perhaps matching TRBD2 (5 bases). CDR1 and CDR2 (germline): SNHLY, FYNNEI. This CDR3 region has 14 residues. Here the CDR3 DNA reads TGTGCCAGCAGCGGGGTGGGTGGCACAGATACGCGGTATTTT. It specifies CASSGVGGTDTRYF.

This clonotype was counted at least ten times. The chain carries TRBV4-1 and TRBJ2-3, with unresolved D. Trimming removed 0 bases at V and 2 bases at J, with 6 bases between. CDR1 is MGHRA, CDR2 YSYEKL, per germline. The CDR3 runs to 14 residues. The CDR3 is CASSQDPNTDTQYF. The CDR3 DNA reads TGCGCCAGCAGCCAAGACCCTAACACAGATACGCAGTATTTT.

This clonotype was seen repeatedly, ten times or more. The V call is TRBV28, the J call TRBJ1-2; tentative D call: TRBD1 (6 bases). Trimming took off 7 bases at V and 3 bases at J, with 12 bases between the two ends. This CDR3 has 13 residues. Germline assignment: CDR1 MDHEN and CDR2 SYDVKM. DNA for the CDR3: TGTGCCAGCACAGGACAGAACCACTATGGCTACACCTTC. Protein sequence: CASTGQNHYGYTF.

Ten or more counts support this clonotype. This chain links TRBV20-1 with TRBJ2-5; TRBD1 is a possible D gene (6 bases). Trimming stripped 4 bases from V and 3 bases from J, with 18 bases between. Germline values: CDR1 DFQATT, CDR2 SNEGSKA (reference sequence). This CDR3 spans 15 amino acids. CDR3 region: CSAIGTPGDEETQYF. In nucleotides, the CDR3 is TGCAGTGCTATAGGGACACCAGGGGATGAAGAGACCCAGTACTTC.

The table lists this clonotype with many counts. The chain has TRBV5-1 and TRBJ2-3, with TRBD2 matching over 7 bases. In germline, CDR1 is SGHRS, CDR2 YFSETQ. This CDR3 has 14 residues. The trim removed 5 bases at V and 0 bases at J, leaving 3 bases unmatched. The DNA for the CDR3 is TGCGCCAGCAGGGCGGGGGTAAGCACAGATACGCAGTATTTT. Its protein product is CASRAGVSTDTQYF.

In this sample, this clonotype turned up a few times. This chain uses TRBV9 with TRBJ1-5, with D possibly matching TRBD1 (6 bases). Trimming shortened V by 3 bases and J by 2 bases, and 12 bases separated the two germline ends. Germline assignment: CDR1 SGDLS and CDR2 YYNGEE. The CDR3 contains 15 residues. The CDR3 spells CASSGSGVGNQPQHF. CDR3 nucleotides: TGTGCCAGCAGCGGATCAGGGGTAGGCAATCAGCCCCAGCATTTT.

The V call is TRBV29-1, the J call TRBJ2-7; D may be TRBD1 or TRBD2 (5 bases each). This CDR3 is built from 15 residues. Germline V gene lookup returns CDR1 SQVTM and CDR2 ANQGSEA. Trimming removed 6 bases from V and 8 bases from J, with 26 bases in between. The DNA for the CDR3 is TGCAGCGTCCCGGTCGGGGCGTCCCTAAAAGACCAGCAGTACTTC. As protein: CSVPVGASLKDQQYF.

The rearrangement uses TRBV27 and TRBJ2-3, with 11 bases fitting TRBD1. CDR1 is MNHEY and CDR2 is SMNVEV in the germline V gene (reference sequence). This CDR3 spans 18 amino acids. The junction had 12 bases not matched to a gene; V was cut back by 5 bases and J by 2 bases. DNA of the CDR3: TGTGCCAGCAGTCCCGGACAGGGGGCGCTTTCTAACACAGATACGCAGTATTTT. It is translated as CASSPGQGALSNTDTQYF.

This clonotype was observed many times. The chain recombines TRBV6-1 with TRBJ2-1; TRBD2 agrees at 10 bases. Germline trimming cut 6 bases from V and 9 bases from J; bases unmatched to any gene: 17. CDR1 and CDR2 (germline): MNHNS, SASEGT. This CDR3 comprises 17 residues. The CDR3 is CASSRISGGFGGGEQFF. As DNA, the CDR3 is TGTGCCAGCAGCCGAATTAGCGGGGGGTTTGGGGGTGGTGAGCAGTTCTTC.

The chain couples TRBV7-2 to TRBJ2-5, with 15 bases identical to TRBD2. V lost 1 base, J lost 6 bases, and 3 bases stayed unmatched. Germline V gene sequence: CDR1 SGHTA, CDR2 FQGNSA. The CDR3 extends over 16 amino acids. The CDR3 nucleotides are TGTGCCAGCAGCTTAGGGACTAGCGGGAGGGCCAAGACCCAGTACTTC. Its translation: CASSLGTSGRAKTQYF.

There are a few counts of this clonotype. DNA of the CDR3: TGCGCCAGCAGCCAAGTAGGACAGGGGGTTTATGGCTACACCTTC. Residues: CASSQVGQGVYGYTF. This rearrangement joins TRBV4-3 to TRBJ1-2, with 10 bases that match TRBD1. Trimming at V came to 1 base and at J to 5 bases, leaving 4 bases not matched to a gene. The CDR3 consists of 15 residues. Germline lookup yields CDR1 LGHNA and CDR2 YSLEER.

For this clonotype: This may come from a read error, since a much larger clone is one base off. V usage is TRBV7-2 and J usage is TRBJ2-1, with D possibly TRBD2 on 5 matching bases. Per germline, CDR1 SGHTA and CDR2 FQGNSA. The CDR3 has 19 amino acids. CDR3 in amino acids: CASGLIGLVGSSPGNERFF. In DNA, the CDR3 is TGTGCCTCTGGACTTATAGGATTGGTAGGGTCCTCTCCGGGGAATGAGCGGTTCTTC.

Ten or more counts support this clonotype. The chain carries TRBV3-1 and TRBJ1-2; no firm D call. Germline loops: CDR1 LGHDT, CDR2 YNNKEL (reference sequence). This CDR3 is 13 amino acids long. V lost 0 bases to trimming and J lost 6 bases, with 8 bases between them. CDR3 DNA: TGTGCCAGCAGCCAAGACGAGTACGATGGCTACACCTTC. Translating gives CASSQDEYDGYTF.

In nucleotides, the CDR3 is TGTGCCAGCAGCTTGGGACTAGGAGGGGGCAATGAGCAGTTCTTC. Protein sequence: CASSLGLGGGNEQFF. The rearrangement joins TRBV11-3 to TRBJ2-1; 8 bases agree with TRBD2. The V gene end was trimmed by 3 bases and the J gene end by 6 bases; junction bases not matched to a gene: 7. The CDR3 is 15 amino acids. Germline loops: CDR1 SGHNT, CDR2 YENEEA.

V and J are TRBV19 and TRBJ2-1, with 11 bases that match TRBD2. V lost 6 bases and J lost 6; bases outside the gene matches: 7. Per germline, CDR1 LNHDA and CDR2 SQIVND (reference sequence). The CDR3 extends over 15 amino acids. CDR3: CASSPVAGGGNEQFF. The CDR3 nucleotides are TGTGCCAGTAGCCCAGTAGCGGGAGGGGGCAATGAGCAGTTCTTC.

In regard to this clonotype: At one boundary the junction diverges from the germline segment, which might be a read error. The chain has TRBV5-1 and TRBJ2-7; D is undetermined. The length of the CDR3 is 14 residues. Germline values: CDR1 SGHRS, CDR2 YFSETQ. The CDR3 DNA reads TGCGCCAGCAGCCTTGCTTCTGTATCCTACGGGCAGTACTTC. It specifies CASSLASVSYGQYF.